This T cell receptor beta chain came from a study of cytomegalovirus exposure and HLA in healthy donors (dated by TCRdb to 2017 to 2019). Notes on the research overall: According to an earlier analysis of a few hundred of the donors, some 180 million T cells yielded roughly 100 million unique TCR beta sequences and 276 Gb of sequence data. A handful of DR-DQ haplotypes were treated as single units for association and clustering because of strong linkage in the cohort. HLA typing covered class I and class II loci at four-digit resolution. An earlier analysis of around 540 of the donors applied high-throughput TCR beta sequencing to assess whether each TCR beta V gene segment acted as functional or pseudogenic. Among about 370 genotyped donors of the cohort, an average of approximately 240,000 unique TCR beta nucleotide sequences was sequenced per donor, of which 15% to 20% were non-productive. To predict cytomegalovirus infection status, the study combined high-throughput TCR immunosequencing, statistical association of individual TCRs with disease status, and machine learning. The study was designed to test whether signatures of past pathogen exposure could be identified by cataloging public T cell receptors. Donor age, sex, ethnicity and CMV serostatus were collected together with the repertoire data. The number of donors typed differed by locus, with roughly 629-640 for A, B, C, DRB1 and DQB1, approximately 500 for DQA1, 600 to 610 for DPA1, and around 450 for DPB1. Every discovery cohort repertoire had been produced on one sequencing platform. Rather than drawing on any new phenotypic data, the later analysis identified candidate immune exposures from TCR beta sequences and the way those sequences occurred across donors. Of the 300 to 400 genotyped donors, approximately 83% fell in the genetic ancestry cluster associated with self-reported Caucasian donors. A later genetic analysis took genome-wide SNP genotypes for 398 of the 666 donors and used that subset as a discovery cohort. A separate validation cohort of about 110 different subjects was used in addition to the roughly 670-subject first cohort. A later analysis re-examined previously published TCR beta repertoires from just over 650 donors and added high-resolution HLA genotyping to investigate patterns of TCR occurrence. The T cell repertoires of several hundred subjects were profiled by immunosequencing and related to cytomegalovirus serostatus. An early release covering over 500 HLA-typed donors comprised about 320 gigabases of sequencing data and approximately 80 million unique TCR sequences.

The junction shows trimming of 3 bases on V and 0 bases on J, plus 16 bases between the germline ends. CDR1 and CDR2 are read off the germline V gene as SGHRS and YFSETQ. Reading from cysteine to phenylalanine, the CDR3 counts 17 amino acids. Only CDR3 DNA is held: 51 bases, read in frame from base 1. Regarding this clone: It lacks a known antigen. Base qualities are not recorded, but no much larger clone differs from it by a single base.

The library was generated by the immunoSEQ multiplex PCR assay. For the multiplex PCR, a mixture combining 60 forward primers for TCR Vbeta segments and 13 reverse primers for TCR Jbeta segments was used. The CDR3 region of rearranged TCR beta genes was amplified from genomic DNA by a multiplex PCR assay. The amplified TCR beta libraries were sequenced on the Illumina HiSeq System as 87-base-pair reads. The authors' pipeline ran thus. A later analysis tallied tens of millions of unique TCR beta chains across the 666 repertoires, and 10 million to 11 million of those chains were shared by two or more donors. Raw reads were error-corrected and collapsed into unique sequences with a nearest-neighbor algorithm that merged closely related sequences to remove PCR and sequencing errors. To assign V, D and J gene segments, CDR3 sequences were aligned to IMGT reference sequences. For a sequence to be retained, a match of at least six nucleotides to both a V gene segment and a J gene segment was required. A rearrangement was called productive if the CDR3 had no stop codons and remained in frame with V and J, and every other rearrangement was called non-productive. CDR3 was defined according to IMGT convention as the region running from the second conserved V-encoded cysteine to the conserved J-encoded phenylalanine. The earlier analysis of 450 to 750 of the donors excluded any sequence lacking an unambiguous match to a single V gene segment. In an earlier analysis of approximately 550 of the donors, V segments were called functional above 56.7% productive rearrangements and were called segregating when the between-donor standard deviation exceeded 5%. To diagnose cytomegalovirus status from the catalog of TCR beta chain sequences, a statistical classification framework was built. A later analysis assigned V and J genes by comparing TCR nucleotide sequences with IMGT/GENE-DB human TR gene sequences. The TCRdist pipeline was used in a later analysis to assign CDR3 sequences and most-parsimonious VDJ recombination scenarios. In a later analysis, every TCR beta chain was defined by the combination of its CDR3 amino acid sequence and its V-gene family, and reads without a unique V-gene family were dropped. As a way to deal with suspected cross-contamination and a sequencing artifact, a later analysis dropped approximately 590 nucleotide sequences that were highly shared and had low generation probability. A later analysis calculated a clonal expansion index for each public chain from normalized within-repertoire ranks of inferred template counts. A later analysis computed generation probabilities with a VDJ recombination model fitted to out-of-frame rearrangements, and checked the results against IGoR. In a later analysis, TCR-TCR, TCR-HLA and TCR-CMV co-occurrence was scored with hypergeometric tests, and a repertoire-size bias correction was applied to TCR pairs. False discovery rates were estimated in a later analysis by permuting HLA or CMV assignments 20 times. A later analysis grouped co-occurring TCRs with DBSCAN, adding TCRdist sequence similarity when clustering within HLA-allele-positive subsets. Co-occurrence clustering excluded repertoires with fewer than 30,000 or more than 120,000 public chains, plus five with anomalous nucleotide sharing. TCRdb obtained this table from immuneACCESS and retained in-frame rearrangements with V and J assigned. These tables miss some clones; where compared with another copy, unresolved V genes account for less than half of the shortfall, and the remainder is unexplained. That table furnishes V, J and clone size, whereas the DNA furnished D and trimming. The sample contains about 140,000 clones, just under 85% of them found a single time. The ten most abundant clones make up 1.4% to 1.5% of the sample.

The cohort comprised several hundred healthy bone marrow donors. At the time of sampling, every cohort member was nominally healthy, though immune exposures that went unrecorded were likely present. The donor tested CMV seropositive, placing the donor among the approximately 290 seropositive members of the cohort. Each donor provided a peripheral blood sample, and peripheral blood mononuclear cells were used for TCR beta sequencing. The Qiagen DNeasy Blood Extraction Kit was used to extract genomic DNA from the blood cell samples. Results and caveats for the whole study, not just this receptor: A later analysis found that HLA-associated TCR beta chains were more clonally expanded and had lower generation probabilities than equally common non-associated chains. A group of highly shared sequence variants was considered likely to be a technical artifact of the sequencing pipeline. The classifier was reported to diagnose cytomegalovirus status with high specificity and sensitivity in both the original and validation cohorts. Most TCR sequences were observed very rarely across donors, whereas some public TCRs were present in many individuals. According to a later analysis, parvovirus B19, influenza, CMV and Epstein-Barr virus appeared linked to several top co-occurrence clusters. A later analysis associated 15,000 or so TCR beta sequences with specific HLA alleles at a false discovery rate of 0.05. A total of fewer than 200 TCR beta chains were listed by the study as associated with cytomegalovirus. An association between a missense DCLRE1C variant and V-gene and J-gene trimming of TCR beta chains was found in a later genetic analysis and replicated in an independent cohort. Because the 87-base-pair reads could not distinguish some IMGT-functional V segments, including TRBV6-2 and TRBV6-3, those segments were excluded. Broadly in line with IMGT annotations, most TCR beta V segments showed up in productive rearrangements about 90% or about 30% of the time in an earlier analysis of 450 to 600 of the donors. A further reported finding was that TCR beta sequences accurately predicted the HLA-A and HLA-B alleles for most subjects in the first cohort. Because some donors lacked HLA typing at each locus, the association tests relied only on the typed subset. Over 15 rarely observed V segments, including chromosome 9 orphons, were excluded from the earlier analysis of approximately 500 of the donors because counts were too low. Compared with the approximately 700-donor mean, donors in an Asian-associated ancestry cluster had fewer N-insertions in productive TCRs, according to a later genetic analysis. A later analysis found that most CMV-associated TCR beta chains appeared HLA-restricted, with HLA associations seemingly driven largely by CMV exposure. Sequencing depth was assumed to be roughly uniform across donors in the presence/absence analyses, though that assumption may not hold. Linkage disequilibrium might explain the correlated functional status among segregating V segments, but an unknown experimental factor could not be ruled out. This cohort had only TCR beta chains sequenced, and the lack of alpha or paired-chain data limited which features could be detected. When HLA alleles, especially DR and DQ, strongly co-occurred, attributing TCR associations to individual alleles was difficult. According to a later analysis, TCR association rates differed among HLA loci, with DRB1 alleles showing the most associated TCRs and HLA-C alleles showing the fewest. Three of the identified cytomegalovirus-associated TCR beta chains were confirmed in vitro to be specific for cytomegalovirus antigens. Immune exposure information for the cohort was limited to CMV serostatus. It was suggested by the authors that the approach could potentially be generalized to other disease states and immunological phenotypes.

Sequenced input: PBMCs. In this chain, TRBV5-1 is recombined with TRBJ1-3; there is no confident call for the D gene. This clonotype was obtained from a man younger than 45 in good health and CMV-seropositive. This receptor has the CDR3 CASSSHGRTSSGNTIYF. The DNA is as follows: TGCGCCAGCAGCTCCCACGGACGGACTAGCTCTGGAAACACCATATATTTT.